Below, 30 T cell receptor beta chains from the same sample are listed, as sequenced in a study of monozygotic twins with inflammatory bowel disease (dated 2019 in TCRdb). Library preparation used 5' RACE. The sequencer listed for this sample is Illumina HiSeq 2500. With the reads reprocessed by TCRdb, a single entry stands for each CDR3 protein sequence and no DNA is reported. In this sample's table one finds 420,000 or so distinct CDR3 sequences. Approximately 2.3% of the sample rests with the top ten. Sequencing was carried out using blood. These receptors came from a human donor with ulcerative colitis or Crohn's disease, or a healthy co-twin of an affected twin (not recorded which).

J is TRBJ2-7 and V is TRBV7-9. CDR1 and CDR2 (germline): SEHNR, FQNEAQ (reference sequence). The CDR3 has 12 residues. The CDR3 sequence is CASSLLVYEQYF.

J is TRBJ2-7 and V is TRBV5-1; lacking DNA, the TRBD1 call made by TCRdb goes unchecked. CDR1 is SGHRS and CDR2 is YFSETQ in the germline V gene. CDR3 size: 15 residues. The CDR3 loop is CASSSSGSGADEQYF.

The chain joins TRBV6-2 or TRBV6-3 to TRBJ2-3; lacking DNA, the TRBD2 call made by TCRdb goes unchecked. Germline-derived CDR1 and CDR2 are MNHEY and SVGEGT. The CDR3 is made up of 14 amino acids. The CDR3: CASRGSGSTDTQYF.

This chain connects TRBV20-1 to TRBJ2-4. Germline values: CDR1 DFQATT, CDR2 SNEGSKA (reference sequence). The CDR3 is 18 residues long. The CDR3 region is CSARDKTPMGLAKNIQYF.

The CDR3 protein is CASSFGTDYNEKLFF. The chain is built from TRBV7-6 and TRBJ1-4; the D call of TRBD1 rests on TCRdb alone, since no DNA is present to check it. CDR1 is SGHVS and CDR2 is FNYEAQ in the germline V gene. This CDR3 has 15 amino acids. Combining the CDR3 with reference TRBV7-6 and TRBJ1-4 gives the whole variable domain GAGVSQSPRYKVTKRGQDVALRCDPISGHVSLYWYRQALGQGPEFLTYFNYEAQQDKSGLPNDRFSAERPEGSISTLTIQRTEQRDSAMYRCASSFGTDYNEKLFFGSGTQLSVL.

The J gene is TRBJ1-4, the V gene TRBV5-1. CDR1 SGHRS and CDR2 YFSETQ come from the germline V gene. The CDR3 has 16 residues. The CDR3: CASSLDGQRSNEKLFF. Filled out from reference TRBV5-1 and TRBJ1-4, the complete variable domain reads KAGVTQTPRYLIKTRGQQVTLSCSPISGHRSVSWYQQTPGQGLQFLFEYFSETQRNKGNFPGRFSGRQFSNSRSEMNVSTLELGDSALYLCASSLDGQRSNEKLFFGSGTQLSVL.

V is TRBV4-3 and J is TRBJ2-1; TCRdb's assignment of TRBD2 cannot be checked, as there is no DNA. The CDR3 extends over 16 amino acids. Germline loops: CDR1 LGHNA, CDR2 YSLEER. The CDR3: CASSQDRSGRLSEQFF.

The CDR3 loop is CAWSVAGSYREQYF. The V gene is TRBV30, the J gene TRBJ2-7. This CDR3 spans 14 amino acids. Germline-derived CDR1 and CDR2 are GTSNPN and SVGIG (reference sequence). Filled out from reference TRBV30 and TRBJ2-7, the complete variable domain reads SQTIHQWPATLVQPVGSPLSLECTVEGTSNPNLYWYRQAAGRGLQLLFYSVGIGQISSEVPQNLSASRPQDRQFILSSKKLLLSDSGFYLCAWSVAGSYREQYFGPGTRLTVT.

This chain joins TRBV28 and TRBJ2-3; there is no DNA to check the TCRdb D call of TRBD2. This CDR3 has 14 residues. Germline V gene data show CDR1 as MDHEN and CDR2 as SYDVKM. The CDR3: CATIAGGRGYTQYF.

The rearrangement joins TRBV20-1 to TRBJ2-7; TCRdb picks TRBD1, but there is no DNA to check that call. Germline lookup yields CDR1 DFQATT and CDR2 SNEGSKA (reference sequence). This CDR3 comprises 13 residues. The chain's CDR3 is CSAEGGRFYEQYF.

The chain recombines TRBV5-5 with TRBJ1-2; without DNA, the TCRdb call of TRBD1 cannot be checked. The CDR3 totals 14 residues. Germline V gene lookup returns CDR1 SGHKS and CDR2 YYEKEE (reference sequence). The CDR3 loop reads CASRSGTGGDGYTF. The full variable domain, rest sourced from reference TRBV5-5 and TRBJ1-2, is DAGVTQSPTHLIKTRGQQVTLRCSPISGHKSVSWYQQVLGQGPQFIFQYYEKEERGRGNFPDRFSARQFPNYSSELNVNALLLGDSALYLCASRSGTGGDGYTFGSGTRLTVV.

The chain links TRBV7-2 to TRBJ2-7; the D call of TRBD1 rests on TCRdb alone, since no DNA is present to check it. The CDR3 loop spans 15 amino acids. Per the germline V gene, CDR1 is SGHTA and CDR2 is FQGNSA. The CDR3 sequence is CASSQALRGYYEQYF.

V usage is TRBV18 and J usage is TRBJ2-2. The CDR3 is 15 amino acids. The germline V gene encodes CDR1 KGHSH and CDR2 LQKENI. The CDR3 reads CASSPESVSTGELFF.

CDR3 region: CASGLGAGLEQFF. V gene TRBV6-6 combines with J gene TRBJ2-1; as DNA is missing, the TRBD1 call by TCRdb cannot be tested. The CDR3 consists of 13 residues. CDR1 is MNHNY and CDR2 is SVGAGI in the germline V gene (reference sequence).

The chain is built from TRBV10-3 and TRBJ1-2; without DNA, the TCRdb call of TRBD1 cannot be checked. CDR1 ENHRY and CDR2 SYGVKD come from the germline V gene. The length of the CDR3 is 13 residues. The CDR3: CATADRPHYGYTF.

CDR3 loop: CSARDFDNQPQHF. The rearrangement uses TRBV20-1 and TRBJ1-5. From germline, CDR1 is DFQATT and CDR2 SNEGSKA (reference sequence). This CDR3 is 13 amino acids long.

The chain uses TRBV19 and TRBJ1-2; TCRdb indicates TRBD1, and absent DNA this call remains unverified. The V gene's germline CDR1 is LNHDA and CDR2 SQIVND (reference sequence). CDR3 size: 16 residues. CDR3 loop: CASSPPPGQRNYGYTF.

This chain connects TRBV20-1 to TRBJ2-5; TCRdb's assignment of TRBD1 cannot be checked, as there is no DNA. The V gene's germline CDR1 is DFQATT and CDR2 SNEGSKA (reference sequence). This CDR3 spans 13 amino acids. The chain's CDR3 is CSTWHGQGETQYF.

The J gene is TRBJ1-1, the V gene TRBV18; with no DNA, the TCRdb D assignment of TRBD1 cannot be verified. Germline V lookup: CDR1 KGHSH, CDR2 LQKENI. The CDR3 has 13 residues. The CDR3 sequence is CASSHSGDTEAFF.

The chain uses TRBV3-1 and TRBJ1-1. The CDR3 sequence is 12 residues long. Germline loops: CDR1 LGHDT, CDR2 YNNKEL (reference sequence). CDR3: CASSRTSSEAFF.

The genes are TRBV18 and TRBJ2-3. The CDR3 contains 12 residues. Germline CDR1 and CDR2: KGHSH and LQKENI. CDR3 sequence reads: CASSPRSDTQYF.

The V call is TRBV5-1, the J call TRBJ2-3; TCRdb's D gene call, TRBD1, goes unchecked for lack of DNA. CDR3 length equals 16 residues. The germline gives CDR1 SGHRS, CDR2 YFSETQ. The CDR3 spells CASSAEGQGARDTQYF. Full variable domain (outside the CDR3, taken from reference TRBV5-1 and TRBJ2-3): KAGVTQTPRYLIKTRGQQVTLSCSPISGHRSVSWYQQTPGQGLQFLFEYFSETQRNKGNFPGRFSGRQFSNSRSEMNVSTLELGDSALYLCASSAEGQGARDTQYFGPGTRLTVL.

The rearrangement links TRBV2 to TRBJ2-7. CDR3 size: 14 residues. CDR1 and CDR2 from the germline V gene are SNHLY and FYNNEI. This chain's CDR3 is CASSELVRSYEQYF. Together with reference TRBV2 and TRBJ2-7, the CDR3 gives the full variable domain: EPEVTQTPSHQVTQMGQEVILRCVPISNHLYFYWYRQILGQKVEFLVSFYNNEISEKSEIFDDQFSVERPDGSNFTLKIRSTKLEDSAMYFCASSELVRSYEQYFGPGTRLTVT.

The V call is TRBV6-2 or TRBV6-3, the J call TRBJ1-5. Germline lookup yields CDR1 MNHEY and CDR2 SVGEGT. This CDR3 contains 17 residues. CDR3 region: CASSYWDQNYLNQPQHF.

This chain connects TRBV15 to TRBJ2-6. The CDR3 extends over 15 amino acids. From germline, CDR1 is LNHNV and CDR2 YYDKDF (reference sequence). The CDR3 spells CATSRASSGANVLTF.

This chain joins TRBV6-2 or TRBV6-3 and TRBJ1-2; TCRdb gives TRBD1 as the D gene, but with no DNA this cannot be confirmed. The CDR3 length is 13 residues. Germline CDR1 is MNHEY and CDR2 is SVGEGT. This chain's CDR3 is CASYSRASYGYTF.

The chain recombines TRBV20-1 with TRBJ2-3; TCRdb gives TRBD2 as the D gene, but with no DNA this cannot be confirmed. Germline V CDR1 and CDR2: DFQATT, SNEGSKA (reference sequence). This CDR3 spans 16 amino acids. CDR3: CSATSPTSGSTDTQYF.

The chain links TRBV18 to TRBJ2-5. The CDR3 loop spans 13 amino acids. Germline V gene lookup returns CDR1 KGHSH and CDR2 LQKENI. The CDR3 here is CASSIELGETQYF.

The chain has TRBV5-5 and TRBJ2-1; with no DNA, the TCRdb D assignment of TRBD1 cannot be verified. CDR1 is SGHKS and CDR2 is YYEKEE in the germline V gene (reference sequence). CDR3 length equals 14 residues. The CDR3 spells CASSLYKGGNEQFF.

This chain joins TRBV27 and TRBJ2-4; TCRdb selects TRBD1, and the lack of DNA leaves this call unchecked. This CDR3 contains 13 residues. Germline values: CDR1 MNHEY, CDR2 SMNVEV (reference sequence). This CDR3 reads CATRGPGQNIQYF.